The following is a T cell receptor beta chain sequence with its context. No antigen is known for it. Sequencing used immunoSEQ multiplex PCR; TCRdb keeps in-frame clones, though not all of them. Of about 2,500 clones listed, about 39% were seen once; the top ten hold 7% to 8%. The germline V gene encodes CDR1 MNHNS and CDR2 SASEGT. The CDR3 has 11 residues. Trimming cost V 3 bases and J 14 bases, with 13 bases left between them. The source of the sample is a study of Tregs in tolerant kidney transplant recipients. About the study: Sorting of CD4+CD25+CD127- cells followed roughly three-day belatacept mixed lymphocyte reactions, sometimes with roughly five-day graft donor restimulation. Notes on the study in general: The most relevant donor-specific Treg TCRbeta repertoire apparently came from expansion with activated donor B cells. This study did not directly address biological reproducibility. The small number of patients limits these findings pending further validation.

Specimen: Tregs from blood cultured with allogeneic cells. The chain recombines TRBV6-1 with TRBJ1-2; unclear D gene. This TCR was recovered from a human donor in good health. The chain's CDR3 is CASSEARHRTF. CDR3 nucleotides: TGTGCCAGCAGTGAGGCCAGACATAGAACCTTC.